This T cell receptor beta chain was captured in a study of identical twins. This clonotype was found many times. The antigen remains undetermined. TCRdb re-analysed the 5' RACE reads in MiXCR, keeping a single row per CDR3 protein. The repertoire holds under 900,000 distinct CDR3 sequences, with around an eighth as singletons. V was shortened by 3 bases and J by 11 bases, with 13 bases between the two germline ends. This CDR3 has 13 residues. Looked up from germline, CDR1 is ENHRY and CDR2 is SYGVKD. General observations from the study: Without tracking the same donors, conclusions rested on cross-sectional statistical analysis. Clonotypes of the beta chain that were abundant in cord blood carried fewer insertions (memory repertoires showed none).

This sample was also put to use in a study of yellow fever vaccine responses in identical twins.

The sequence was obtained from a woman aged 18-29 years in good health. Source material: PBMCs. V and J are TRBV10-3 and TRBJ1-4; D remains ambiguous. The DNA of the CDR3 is TGTGCCATCAGTGATTGGGAGGGAGAGAAACTGTTTTTT. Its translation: CAISDWEGEKLFF.